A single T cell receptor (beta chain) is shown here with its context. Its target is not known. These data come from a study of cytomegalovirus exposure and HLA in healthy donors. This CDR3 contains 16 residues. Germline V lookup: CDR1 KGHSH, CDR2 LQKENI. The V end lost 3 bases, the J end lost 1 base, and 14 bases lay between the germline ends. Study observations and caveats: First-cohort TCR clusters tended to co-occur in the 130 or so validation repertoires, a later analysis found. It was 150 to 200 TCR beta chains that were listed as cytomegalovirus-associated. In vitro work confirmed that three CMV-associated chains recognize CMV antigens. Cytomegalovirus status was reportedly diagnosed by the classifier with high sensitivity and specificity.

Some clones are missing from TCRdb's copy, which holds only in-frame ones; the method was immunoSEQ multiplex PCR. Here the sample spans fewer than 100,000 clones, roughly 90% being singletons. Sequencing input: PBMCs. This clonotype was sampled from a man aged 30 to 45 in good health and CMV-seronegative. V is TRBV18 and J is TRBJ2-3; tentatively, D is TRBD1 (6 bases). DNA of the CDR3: TGTGCCAGCTCACCCCCCCGGACAGCTGGCACAGATACGCAGTATTTT. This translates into CASSPPRTAGTDTQYF. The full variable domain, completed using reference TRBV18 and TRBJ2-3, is NAGVMQNPRHLVRRRGQEARLRCSPMKGHSHVYWYRQLPEEGLKFMVYLQKENIIDESGMPKERFSAEFPKEGPSILRIQQVVRGDSAAYFCASSPPRTAGTDTQYFGPGTRLTVL.